The 32 T cell receptor beta chains below come from one sample, sequenced in a study of OX40 agonist ivuxolimab in advanced cancers. Clones were read by immunoSEQ multiplex PCR, and TCRdb kept only the in-frame ones, dropping some. The sample lists about 54,000 clones; about four fifths were seen once. The specimen comprised CD4+ or CD8+ T cells sorted from blood, sampled in a trial of the OX40 agonist ivuxolimab. The receptors were sampled from an adult with an advanced solid tumor such as melanoma, head and neck, liver or kidney cancer.

The genes are TRBV6-6 and TRBJ1-2; D may be TRBD1 (6 bases). The germline V gene encodes CDR1 MNHNY and CDR2 SVGAGI (reference sequence). The CDR3 runs 14 residues. Trimming stripped 3 bases from V and 0 bases from J, with 8 bases between. The CDR3 loop reads CASSYDRTNYGYTF. In nucleotides, the CDR3 is TGTGCCAGCAGTTATGACAGGACTAACTATGGCTACACCTTC.

The rearrangement links TRBV9 to TRBJ2-2; D gene unclear. The CDR3 contains 13 residues. Trimming pared 0 bases from V and 5 bases from J, leaving 5 bases between. Germline-derived CDR1 and CDR2 are SGDLS and YYNGEE. CDR3 amino acids: CASSVARTGELFF. The CDR3 DNA sequence: TGTGCCAGCAGCGTAGCTAGGACCGGGGAGCTGTTTTTT.

This clone was detected a few times. This rearrangement joins TRBV27 to TRBJ1-1; D is possibly TRBD1 (6 bases). Germline CDR1 reads MNHEY; CDR2 reads SMNVEV (reference sequence). V gave up 5 bases and J gave up 4 bases, with 11 bases separating them. This CDR3 comprises 13 residues. This CDR3 reads CASSNRVGTEAFF. Here the CDR3 DNA reads TGTGCCAGCAGTAACAGGGTTGGCACTGAAGCTTTCTTT.

The rearrangement joins TRBV5-4 to TRBJ1-6; no definite D call. The germline V gene has CDR1 SGHNT and CDR2 YYREEE (reference sequence). Trimming pared 1 base from V and 5 bases from J, leaving 10 bases between. The CDR3 runs 15 residues. CDR3 bases: TGTGCCAGCAGCTTGTGGGCGGCCGATAATTCACCCCTCCACTTT. Translation: CASSLWAADNSPLHF.

J is TRBJ2-5 and V is TRBV2; 10 positions agree with TRBD2. This CDR3 has 13 amino acids. Germline CDR1 and CDR2: SNHLY and FYNNEI. V was clipped by 7 bases and J by 5 bases; unmatched bases: 4. Written as DNA, the CDR3 is TGTGCCAGCAAAAGCGGGAGGGAGGAGACCCAGTACTTC. Translated, it gives CASKSGREETQYF.

This clone was recorded once. The CDR3: CASSRSTYEQYF. CDR3 coding DNA: TGTGCCAGCAGCCGATCCACCTACGAGCAGTACTTC. This chain connects TRBV7-2 to TRBJ2-7; D is unclear. CDR1 SGHTA and CDR2 FQGNSA come from the germline V gene. This CDR3 has 12 amino acids. The V gene lost 5 bases and the J gene lost 2 bases, with 7 bases spanning the gap.

The DNA of the CDR3 is TGTGCCAGCAGTTTCTCTACGGGGTATGGCTACACCTTC. This sequence encodes CASSFSTGYGYTF. This chain joins TRBV6-1 and TRBJ1-2; D call uncertain. Germline CDR1 and CDR2: MNHNS and SASEGT. CDR3 size: 13 residues. Trimming stripped 5 bases from V and 5 bases from J, with 12 bases between.

This chain links TRBV7-3 with TRBJ2-3; 11 bases fit TRBD2. Trimming cost V 5 bases and J 0 bases; bases outside gene matches: 13. In germline, CDR1 is SGHTA, CDR2 FQGTGA. The CDR3 has 19 amino acids. The CDR3 bases are TGTGCCAGCAGCCCCGGACTAGCGGGCCCTCTACCTAGCACAGATACGCAGTATTTT. This sequence encodes CASSPGLAGPLPSTDTQYF.

The genes are TRBV6-5 and TRBJ2-2; no firm D call. CDR3 size: 16 residues. In germline, CDR1 is MNHEY, CDR2 SVGAGI. V gave up 0 bases and J gave up 7 bases, with 15 bases separating them. The CDR3 DNA reads TGTGCCAGCAGTTACTCGCCGGCTACCAAAGACGGGGAGCTGTTTTTT. It yields the protein CASSYSPATKDGELFF.

The rearrangement links TRBV10-1 to TRBJ2-3; the D gene is possibly TRBD2 (6 bases). CDR1 is WNHNN and CDR2 is SYGVQD in the germline V gene (reference sequence). The length of the CDR3 is 14 residues. Trimming took 5 bases from V and 6 from J, leaving 15 bases between them. Here the CDR3 DNA reads TGCGCCAGCAGTTCGACTAGATCCGGGGATACGCAGTATTTT. Protein: CASSSTRSGDTQYF.

The chain is built from TRBV7-9 and TRBJ2-7; no reliable D call. The CDR3 covers 14 residues. With 0 bases removed from V and 0 bases from J, the gap between germline ends came to 6 bases. Germline V gives CDR1 SEHNR, CDR2 FQNEAQ (reference sequence). The CDR3 DNA reads as TGTGCCAGCAGCTTAGCTGGCCCCTCCTACGAGCAGTACTTC. Its protein product is CASSLAGPSYEQYF.

This chain links TRBV20-1 with TRBJ1-2; possible D gene TRBD1, 5 bases. The CDR3 totals 11 residues. From germline, CDR1 is DFQATT and CDR2 SNEGSKA (reference sequence). The germline V and J ends were trimmed by 5 bases and 3 bases, with 7 bases remaining between them. CDR3 in amino acids: CSAGTDYGYTF. CDR3 DNA sequence: TGCAGTGCTGGGACGGACTATGGCTACACCTTC.

The V call is TRBV7-9, the J call TRBJ1-1; D is perhaps TRBD1 (5 bases). Germline V gene data show CDR1 as SEHNR and CDR2 as FQNEAQ (reference sequence). V dropped 6 bases and J dropped 0 bases, with 14 bases sitting between them. There are 15 residues in the CDR3. The CDR3 DNA reads TGTGCCAGCAGTTCCCTCGACAGCCTGAACACTGAAGCTTTCTTT. Its protein product is CASSSLDSLNTEAFF.

There are a few counts of this clone. This chain uses TRBV15 with TRBJ2-3, with D perhaps matching TRBD1 (5 bases). Between the trimmed V and J ends, which lost 8 bases and 5 bases, there was a span of 17 bases. In germline, CDR1 is LNHNV, CDR2 YYDKDF (reference sequence). The CDR3 runs 14 residues. CDR3 sequence reads: CATGDQGLGDTQYF. The CDR3 region has the DNA TGTGCCACCGGGGATCAGGGTTTGGGAGATACGCAGTATTTT.

This chain joins TRBV4-1 and TRBJ2-7; D ambiguous. In germline, CDR1 is MGHRA, CDR2 YSYEKL. The V end lost 3 bases, the J end lost 0 bases, and 12 bases lay between the germline ends. The CDR3 loop spans 15 amino acids. In nucleotides, the CDR3 is TGCGCCAGCAGCCAGGCACAGCTACGCTCCTACGAGCAGTACTTC. It yields the protein CASSQAQLRSYEQYF.

The chain is built from TRBV11-2 and TRBJ2-1; 8 bases agree with TRBD1. The length of the CDR3 is 13 residues. CDR1 is SGHAT, CDR2 FQNNGV, per germline. The ends lost 5 bases at V and 8 bases at J; junction bases unmatched: 5. DNA for the CDR3: TGTGCCAGCAGCCAGGACAGGGTTCATGAGCAGTTCTTC. Amino acids: CASSQDRVHEQFF.

J is TRBJ2-1 and V is TRBV10-1; TRBD1 is a possible D gene (5 bases). The ends were cut back, 0 bases at V and 9 bases at J, with 9 bases in the middle. Germline V gene sequence: CDR1 WNHNN, CDR2 SYGVQD (reference sequence). The CDR3 consists of 13 residues. CDR3 region: CASSESGVGEQFF. CDR3 sequence (DNA): TGCGCCAGCAGTGAGTCAGGGGTGGGTGAGCAGTTCTTC.

The chain employs TRBV27 and TRBJ2-7; 9 positions agree with TRBD1. Per germline, CDR1 MNHEY and CDR2 SMNVEV (reference sequence). This CDR3 has 15 amino acids. V lost 6 bases, J lost 3 bases, and 9 bases stayed unmatched. CDR3 nucleotides: TGTGCCAGCAGCTCCCCGGGACAGGGCGTCTACGAGCAGTACTTC. Its protein is CASSSPGQGVYEQYF.

This chain links TRBV27 with TRBJ1-1; 7 nucleotides line up with TRBD1. The ends lost 4 bases at V and 5 bases at J; junction bases unmatched: 13. Germline V gene data show CDR1 as MNHEY and CDR2 as SMNVEV (reference sequence). The CDR3 runs to 16 residues. CDR3: CASSSRQGDGKTEAFF. CDR3 DNA: TGTGCCAGCAGTTCCCGACAGGGAGATGGGAAAACTGAAGCTTTCTTT.

The chain links TRBV25-1 to TRBJ2-7, with a weak D call TRBD2 (6 bases). CDR3 length: 15 residues. The V end lost 5 bases, the J end lost 6 bases, and 20 bases lay between the germline ends. CDR1 and CDR2 from the germline V gene are MGHDK and SYGVNS. CDR3 sequence (DNA): TGTGCCAGCAGTCCCAACGCGGGGACCGCCGCCGAGCAGTACTTC. Translated, it gives CASSPNAGTAAEQYF.

J is TRBJ2-2 and V is TRBV18; D may match TRBD1 or TRBD2 (5 bases each). Trimming removed 1 base at V and 5 bases at J, with 14 bases between. The CDR3 loop spans 16 amino acids. CDR1 is KGHSH and CDR2 is LQKENI in the germline V gene. DNA of the CDR3: TGTGCCAGCTCACCACAAGCGGTAGGGGAGACCGGGGAGCTGTTTTTT. Amino acids: CASSPQAVGETGELFF.

This rearrangement joins TRBV7-2 to TRBJ1-4, with a tentative D call TRBD1 (5 bases). The CDR3 length is 14 residues. Germline CDR1 and CDR2: SGHTA and FQGNSA. V lost 5 bases and J lost 10, with 17 bases in between. For the CDR3, the DNA is TGTGCCAGCAGCGCATCAGGGTGGCTGGGAAAACTGTTTTTT. This translates into CASSASGWLGKLFF.

This chain connects TRBV28 to TRBJ1-5; no firm D call. The germline gives CDR1 MDHEN, CDR2 SYDVKM. The CDR3 is 15 amino acids. V lost 5 bases and J 2 bases, leaving 13 bases between the germline ends. The CDR3 DNA follows: TGTGCCAGCAGTATTAGGTTGGGAGGCAATCAGCCCCAGCATTTT. Its protein is CASSIRLGGNQPQHF.

This clone was observed a single time. The chain uses TRBV7-8 and TRBJ1-2; D is ambiguous. There are 13 residues in the CDR3. CDR1 and CDR2 from the germline V gene are SGHVS and FQNEAQ. The V gene lost 2 bases and the J gene lost 7 bases, with 11 bases spanning the gap. The DNA of the CDR3 is TGTGCCAGCAGCTTAAGAGGGCAGCCTGGCTACACCTTC. This sequence encodes CASSLRGQPGYTF.

This clone appeared a single time. The chain combines TRBV5-1 with TRBJ2-7; possibly TRBD1 or TRBD2 for D (6 bases each). Trimming took 2 bases from V and 6 from J, leaving 15 bases between them. Germline V gene data show CDR1 as SGHRS and CDR2 as YFSETQ. This CDR3 comprises 14 residues. The CDR3 spells CASSLNHREAEQYF. DNA of the CDR3: TGCGCCAGCAGCTTAAACCACAGGGAGGCCGAGCAGTACTTC.

The chain employs TRBV7-8 and TRBJ2-2; perhaps TRBD2 as D (5 bases). Germline V gene sequence: CDR1 SGHVS, CDR2 FQNEAQ. The CDR3 is made up of 13 amino acids. With 6 bases removed from V and 7 bases from J, the gap between germline ends came to 12 bases. CDR3 DNA: TGTGCCAGCAGTCCGAGGGCCGACGGGGAGCTGTTTTTT. Amino acid sequence: CASSPRADGELFF.

This clone was seen only a few times. The chain recombines TRBV10-3 with TRBJ1-2; a possible D gene is TRBD1 (6 bases). Trimming shortened V by 2 bases and J by 8 bases, and 18 bases separated the two germline ends. This CDR3 region has 15 residues. Per germline, CDR1 ENHRY and CDR2 SYGVKD. The CDR3 bases are TGTGCCATCAGTGAGGGGGGCAGGGGTGGTCGGGGCTACACCTTC. Residues: CAISEGGRGGRGYTF.

This clone was observed a few times. The chain employs TRBV6-5 and TRBJ1-2, with TRBD1 as a possible D gene (5 bases). Looked up from germline, CDR1 is MNHEY and CDR2 is SVGAGI. CDR3 length equals 15 residues. Trimming took off 4 bases at V and 3 bases at J, with 15 bases between the two ends. CDR3 sequence (DNA): TGTGCCAGCAGTTCCGGAACCGGGACGTACTATGGCTACACCTTC. It is translated as CASSSGTGTYYGYTF.

The genes are TRBV10-1 and TRBJ2-2, with D uncertain. There are 15 residues in the CDR3. Between the trimmed V and J ends, which lost 3 bases and 1 base, there was a span of 9 bases. Germline lookup yields CDR1 WNHNN and CDR2 SYGVQD (reference sequence). The CDR3, as DNA: TGCGCCAGCAGTGAACAAGCGATGAACACCGGGGAGCTGTTTTTT. Protein: CASSEQAMNTGELFF.

This clone was picked up one time. The rearrangement uses TRBV6-1 and TRBJ1-5; 9 bases agree with TRBD1. The CDR3 has 13 residues. Germline V gene data show CDR1 as MNHNS and CDR2 as SASEGT. The V and J ends lost 8 bases and 7 bases, in that order; junction bases with no gene match: 6. CDR3: CASQGQGYQPQHF. DNA for the CDR3: TGTGCCAGCCAGGGACAGGGATACCAGCCCCAGCATTTT.

The CDR3 DNA reads TGTGCCAGCAGCTTGAGGGGGAAGACCCAGTACTTC. Protein product: CASSLRGKTQYF. The rearrangement uses TRBV5-4 and TRBJ2-5, with D possibly matching TRBD1 (6 bases). Per the germline V gene, CDR1 is SGHNT and CDR2 is YYREEE (reference sequence). The CDR3 loop spans 12 amino acids. V was pared by 1 base and J by 6 bases, with 7 bases between.

The chain is built from TRBV5-6 and TRBJ1-2, with no clear D. V shed 1 base and J shed 2 bases, with 6 bases lying between them. The CDR3 is made up of 13 amino acids. Germline CDR1 SGHDT, CDR2 YYEEEE. This chain's CDR3 is CASSLSRNYGYTF. In DNA, the CDR3 is TGTGCCAGCAGCTTGAGCAGGAACTATGGCTACACCTTC.